The T cell receptor (beta chain) under discussion was sequenced for a study of blood T cell repertoires in COVID-19. For the study at large: There were acute and convalescent COVID-19 samples, and they came from the United States, Italy and Spain. Sources were T cells, B-cell-depleted T cells, or PBMCs; the material itself was cDNA or gDNA.

Original processing methods: Nucleated cell counts were estimated from reference gene primer amplification. TCRdb's copy holds only in-frame clones and misses some; the assay was immunoSEQ multiplex PCR. V and J calls plus clone size are reproduced from that table; the DNA served to infer D and trimming. The sample consists of 150,000 to 200,000 clones, about 89% of them appearing once. This clone was seen a handful of times. The source is a man in his sixties with acute or convalescent COVID-19. What was sequenced was peripheral blood.

DNA for the CDR3: TGTGCCATCAGTGAGCGATCCCAGGGGTATGGCTACACCTTC. Translation: CAISERSQGYGYTF. The chain links TRBV10-3 to TRBJ1-2; possible D gene TRBD1, 6 bases. Per the germline V gene, CDR1 is ENHRY and CDR2 is SYGVKD. The CDR3 length is 14 residues. V lost 2 bases and J 5 bases, leaving 12 bases between the germline ends.